This T cell receptor beta chain was observed in a study of T cells expressing NK-cell markers. Study-level information: The TCR beta repertoires were obtained from sorted CD3+CD56+NKG2C+, CD3+CD56+NKG2C- and CD3+CD56-NKG2C+ T cells. Broader study findings: In about six donors, dominant CD3+CD56+NKG2C+ clonotypes ranked among the top 10 CD8+ clonotypes.

The germline CDR1 and CDR2 sequences are SGHRS and YFSETQ. The CDR3 is made up of 16 amino acids. From its re-call of the 5' RACE reads, TCRdb lists each CDR3 protein once, without DNA. This sample contains 500,000 to 600,000 distinct CDR3 sequences. Notes on this clonotype: Its target is unknown.

The sequencing input was blood T cells: a sorted CD56 or NKG2C T cell subset, CD4+ or CD8+ T cells, or bulk PBMC T cells (not recorded which). The gene calls are TRBV5-1 and TRBJ2-5; TCRdb's assignment of TRBD1 cannot be checked, as there is no DNA. This TCR was recovered from a man aged 18 to 35 in good health. Here the CDR3 reads CASSLGPGGTQETQYF.